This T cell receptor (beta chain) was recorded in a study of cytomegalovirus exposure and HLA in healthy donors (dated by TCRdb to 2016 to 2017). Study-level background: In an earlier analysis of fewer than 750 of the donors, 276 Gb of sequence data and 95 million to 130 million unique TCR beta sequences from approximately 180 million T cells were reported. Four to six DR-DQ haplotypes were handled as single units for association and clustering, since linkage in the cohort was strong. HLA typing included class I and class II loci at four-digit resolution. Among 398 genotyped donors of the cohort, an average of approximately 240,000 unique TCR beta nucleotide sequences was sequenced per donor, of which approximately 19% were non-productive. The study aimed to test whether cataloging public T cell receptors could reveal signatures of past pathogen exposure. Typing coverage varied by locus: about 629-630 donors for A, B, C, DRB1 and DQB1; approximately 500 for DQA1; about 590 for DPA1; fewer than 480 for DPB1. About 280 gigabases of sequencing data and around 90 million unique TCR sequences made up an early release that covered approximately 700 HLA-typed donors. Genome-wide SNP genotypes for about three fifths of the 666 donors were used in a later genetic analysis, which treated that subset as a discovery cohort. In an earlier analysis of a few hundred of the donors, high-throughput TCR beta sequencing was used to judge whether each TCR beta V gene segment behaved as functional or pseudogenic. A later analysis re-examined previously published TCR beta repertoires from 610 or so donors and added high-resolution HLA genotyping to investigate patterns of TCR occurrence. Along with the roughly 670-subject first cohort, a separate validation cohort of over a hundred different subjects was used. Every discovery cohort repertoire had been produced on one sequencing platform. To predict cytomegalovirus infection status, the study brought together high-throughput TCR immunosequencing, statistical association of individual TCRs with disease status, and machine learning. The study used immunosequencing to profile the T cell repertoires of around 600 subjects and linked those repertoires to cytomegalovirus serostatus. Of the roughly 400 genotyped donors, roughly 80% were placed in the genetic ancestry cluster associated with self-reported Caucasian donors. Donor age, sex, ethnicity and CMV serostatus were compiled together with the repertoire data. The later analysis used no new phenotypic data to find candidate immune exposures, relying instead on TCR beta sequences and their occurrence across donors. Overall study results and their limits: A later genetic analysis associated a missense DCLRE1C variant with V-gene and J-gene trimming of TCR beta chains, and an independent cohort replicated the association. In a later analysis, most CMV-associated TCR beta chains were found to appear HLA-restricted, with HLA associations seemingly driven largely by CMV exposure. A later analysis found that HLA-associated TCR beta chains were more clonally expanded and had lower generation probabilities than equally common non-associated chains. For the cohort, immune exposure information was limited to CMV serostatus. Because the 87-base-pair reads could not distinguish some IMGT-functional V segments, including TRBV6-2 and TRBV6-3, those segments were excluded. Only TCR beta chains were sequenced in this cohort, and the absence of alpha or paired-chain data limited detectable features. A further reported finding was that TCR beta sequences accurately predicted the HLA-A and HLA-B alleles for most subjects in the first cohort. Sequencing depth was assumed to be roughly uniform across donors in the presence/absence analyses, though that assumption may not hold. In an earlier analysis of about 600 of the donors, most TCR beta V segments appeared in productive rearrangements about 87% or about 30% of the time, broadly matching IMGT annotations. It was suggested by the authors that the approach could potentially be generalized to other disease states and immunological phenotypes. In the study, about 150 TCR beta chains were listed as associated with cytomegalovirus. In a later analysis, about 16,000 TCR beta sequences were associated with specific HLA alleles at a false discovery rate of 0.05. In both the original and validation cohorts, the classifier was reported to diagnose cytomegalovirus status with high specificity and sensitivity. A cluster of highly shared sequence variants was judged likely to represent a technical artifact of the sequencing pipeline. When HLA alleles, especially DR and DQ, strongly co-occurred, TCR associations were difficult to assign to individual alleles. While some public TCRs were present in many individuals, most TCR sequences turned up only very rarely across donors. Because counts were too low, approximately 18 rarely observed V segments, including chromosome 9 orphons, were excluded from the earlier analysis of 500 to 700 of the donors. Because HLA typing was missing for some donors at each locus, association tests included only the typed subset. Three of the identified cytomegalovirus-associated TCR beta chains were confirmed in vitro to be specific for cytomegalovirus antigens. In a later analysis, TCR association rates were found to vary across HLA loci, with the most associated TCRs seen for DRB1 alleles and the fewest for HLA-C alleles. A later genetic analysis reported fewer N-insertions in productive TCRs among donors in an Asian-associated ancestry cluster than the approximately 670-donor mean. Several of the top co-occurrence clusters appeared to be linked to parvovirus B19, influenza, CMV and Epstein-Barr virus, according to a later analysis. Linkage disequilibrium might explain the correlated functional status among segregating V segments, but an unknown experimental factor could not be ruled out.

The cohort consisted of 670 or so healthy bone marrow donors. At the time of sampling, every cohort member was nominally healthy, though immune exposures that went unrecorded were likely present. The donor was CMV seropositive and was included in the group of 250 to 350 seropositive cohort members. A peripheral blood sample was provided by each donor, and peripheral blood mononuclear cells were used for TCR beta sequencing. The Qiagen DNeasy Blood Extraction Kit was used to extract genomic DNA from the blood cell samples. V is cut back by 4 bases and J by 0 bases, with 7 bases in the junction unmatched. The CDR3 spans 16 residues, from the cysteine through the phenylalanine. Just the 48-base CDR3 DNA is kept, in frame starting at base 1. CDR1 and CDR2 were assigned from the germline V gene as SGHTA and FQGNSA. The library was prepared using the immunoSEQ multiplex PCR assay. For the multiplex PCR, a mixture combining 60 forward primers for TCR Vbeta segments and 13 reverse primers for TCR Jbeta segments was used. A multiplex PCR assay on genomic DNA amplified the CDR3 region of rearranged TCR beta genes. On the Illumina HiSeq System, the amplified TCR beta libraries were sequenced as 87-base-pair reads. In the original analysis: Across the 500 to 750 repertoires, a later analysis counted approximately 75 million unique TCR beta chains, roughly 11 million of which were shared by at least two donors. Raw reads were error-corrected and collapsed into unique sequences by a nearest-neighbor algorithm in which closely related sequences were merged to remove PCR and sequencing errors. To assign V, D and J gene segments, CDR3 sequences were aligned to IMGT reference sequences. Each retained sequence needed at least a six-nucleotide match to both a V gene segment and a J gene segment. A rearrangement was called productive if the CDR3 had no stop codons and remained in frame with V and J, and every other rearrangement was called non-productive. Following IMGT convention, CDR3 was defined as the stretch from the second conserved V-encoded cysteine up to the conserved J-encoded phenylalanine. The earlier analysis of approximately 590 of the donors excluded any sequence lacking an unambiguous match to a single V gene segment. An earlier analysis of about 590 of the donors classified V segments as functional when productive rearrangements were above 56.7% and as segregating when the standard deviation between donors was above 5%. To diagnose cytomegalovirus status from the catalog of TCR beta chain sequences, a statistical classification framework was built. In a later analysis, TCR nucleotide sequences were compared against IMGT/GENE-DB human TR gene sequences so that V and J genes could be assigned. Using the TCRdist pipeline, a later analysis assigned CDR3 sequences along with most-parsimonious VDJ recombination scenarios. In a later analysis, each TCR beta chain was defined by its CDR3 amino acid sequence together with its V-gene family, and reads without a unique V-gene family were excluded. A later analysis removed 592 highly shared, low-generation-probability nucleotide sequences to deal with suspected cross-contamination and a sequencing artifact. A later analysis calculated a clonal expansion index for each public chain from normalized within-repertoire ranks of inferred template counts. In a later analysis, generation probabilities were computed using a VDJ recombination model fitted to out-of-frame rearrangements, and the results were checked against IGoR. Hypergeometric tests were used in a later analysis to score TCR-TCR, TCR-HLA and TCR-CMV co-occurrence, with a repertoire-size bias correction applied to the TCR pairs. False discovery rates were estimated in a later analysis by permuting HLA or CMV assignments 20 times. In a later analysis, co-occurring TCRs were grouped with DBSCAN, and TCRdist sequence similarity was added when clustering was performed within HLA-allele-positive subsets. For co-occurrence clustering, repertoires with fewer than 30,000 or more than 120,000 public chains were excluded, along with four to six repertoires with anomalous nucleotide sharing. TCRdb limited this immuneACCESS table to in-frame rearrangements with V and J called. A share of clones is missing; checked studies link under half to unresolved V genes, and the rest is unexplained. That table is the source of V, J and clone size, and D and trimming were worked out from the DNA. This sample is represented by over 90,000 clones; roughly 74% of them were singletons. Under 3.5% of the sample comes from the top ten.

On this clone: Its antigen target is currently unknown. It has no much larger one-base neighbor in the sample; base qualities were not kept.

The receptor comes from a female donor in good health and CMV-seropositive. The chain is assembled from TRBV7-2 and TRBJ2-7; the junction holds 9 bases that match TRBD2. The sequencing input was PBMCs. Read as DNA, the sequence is TGTGCCAGCAGCTCAAGGACTAGCGTTATCTCCTACGAGCAGTACTTC. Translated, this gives CASSSRTSVISYEQYF.